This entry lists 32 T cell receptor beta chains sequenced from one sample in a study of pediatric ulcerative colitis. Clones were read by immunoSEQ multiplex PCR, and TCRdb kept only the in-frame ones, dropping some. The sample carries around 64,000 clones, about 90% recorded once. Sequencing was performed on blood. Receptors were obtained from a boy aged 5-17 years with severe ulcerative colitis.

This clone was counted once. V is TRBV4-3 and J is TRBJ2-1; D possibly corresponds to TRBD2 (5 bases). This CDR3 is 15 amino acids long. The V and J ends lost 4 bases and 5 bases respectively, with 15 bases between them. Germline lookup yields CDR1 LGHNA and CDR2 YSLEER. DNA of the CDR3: TGCGCCAGCAGCCCGGGATGGATATCGGACAATGAGCAGTTCTTC. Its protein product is CASSPGWISDNEQFF.

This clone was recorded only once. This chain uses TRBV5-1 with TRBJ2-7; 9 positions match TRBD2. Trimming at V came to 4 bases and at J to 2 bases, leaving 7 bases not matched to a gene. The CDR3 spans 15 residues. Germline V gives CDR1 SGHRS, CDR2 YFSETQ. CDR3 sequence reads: CASSVGASGTYEQYF. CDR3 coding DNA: TGCGCCAGCAGCGTGGGGGCTAGCGGGACCTACGAGCAGTACTTC. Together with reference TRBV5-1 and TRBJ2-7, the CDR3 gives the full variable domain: KAGVTQTPRYLIKTRGQQVTLSCSPISGHRSVSWYQQTPGQGLQFLFEYFSETQRNKGNFPGRFSGRQFSNSRSEMNVSTLELGDSALYLCASSVGASGTYEQYFGPGTRLTVT.

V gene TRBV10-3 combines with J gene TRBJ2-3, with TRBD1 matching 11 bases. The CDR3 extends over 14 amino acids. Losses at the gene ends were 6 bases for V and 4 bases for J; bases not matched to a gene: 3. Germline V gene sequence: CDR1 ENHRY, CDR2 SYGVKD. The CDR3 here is CAIRGDRGSDTQYF. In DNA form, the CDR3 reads TGTGCCATCAGAGGGGACAGGGGGTCAGATACGCAGTATTTT.

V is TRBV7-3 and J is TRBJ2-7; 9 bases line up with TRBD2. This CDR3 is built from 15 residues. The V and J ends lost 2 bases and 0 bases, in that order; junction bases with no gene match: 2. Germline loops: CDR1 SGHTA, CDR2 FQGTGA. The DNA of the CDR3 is TGTGCCAGCAGCTTAGCTAGCGGGGCCTCCTACGAGCAGTACTTC. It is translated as CASSLASGASYEQYF. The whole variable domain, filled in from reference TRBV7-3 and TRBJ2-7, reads GAGVSQTPSNKVTEKGKYVELRCDPISGHTALYWYRQSLGQGPEFLIYFQGTGAADDSGLPNDRFFAVRPEGSVSTLKIQRTERGDSAVYLCASSLASGASYEQYFGPGTRLTVT.

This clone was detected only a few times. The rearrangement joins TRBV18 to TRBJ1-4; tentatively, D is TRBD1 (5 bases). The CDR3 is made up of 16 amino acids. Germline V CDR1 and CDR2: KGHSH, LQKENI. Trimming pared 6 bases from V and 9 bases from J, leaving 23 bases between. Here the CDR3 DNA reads TGTGCCAGCTCTATCACCAGGGAGGAGAGGGCCCAAAAACTGTTTTTT. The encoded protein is CASSITREERAQKLFF.

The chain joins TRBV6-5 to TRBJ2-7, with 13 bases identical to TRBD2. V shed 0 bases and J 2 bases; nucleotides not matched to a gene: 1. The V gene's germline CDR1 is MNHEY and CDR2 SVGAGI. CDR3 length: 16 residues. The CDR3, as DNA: TGTGCCAGCAGTTACTCACTAGCGGGAGGGCCCTACGAGCAGTACTTC. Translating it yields CASSYSLAGGPYEQYF.

For the CDR3, the DNA is TGTGCCAGTAGTATCCGAGGGAGCTCCTACAATGAGCAGTTCTTC. It translates to CASSIRGSSYNEQFF. The rearrangement uses TRBV19 and TRBJ2-1; D is possibly TRBD2 (5 bases). The V end lost 3 bases, the J end lost 0 bases, and 9 bases lay between the germline ends. The germline gives CDR1 LNHDA, CDR2 SQIVND (reference sequence). The CDR3 has 15 amino acids.

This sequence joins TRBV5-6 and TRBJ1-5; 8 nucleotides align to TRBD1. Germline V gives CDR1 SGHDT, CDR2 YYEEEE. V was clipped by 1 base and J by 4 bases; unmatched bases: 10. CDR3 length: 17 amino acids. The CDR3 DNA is TGTGCCAGCAGCTTGTCAGGGGGCAGGCTGCTGAATCAGCCCCAGCATTTT. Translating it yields CASSLSGGRLLNQPQHF.

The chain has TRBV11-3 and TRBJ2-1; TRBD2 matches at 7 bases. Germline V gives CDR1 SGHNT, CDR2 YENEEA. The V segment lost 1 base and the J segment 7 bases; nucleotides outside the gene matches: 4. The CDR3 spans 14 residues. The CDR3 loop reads CASSLGDYRNEQFF. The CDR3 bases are TGTGCCAGCAGCTTAGGGGACTATCGAAATGAGCAGTTCTTC.

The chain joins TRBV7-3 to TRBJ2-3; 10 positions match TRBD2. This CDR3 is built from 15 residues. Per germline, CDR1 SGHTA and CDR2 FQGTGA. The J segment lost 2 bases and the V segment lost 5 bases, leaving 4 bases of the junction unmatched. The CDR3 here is CASSPSGSPTDTQYF. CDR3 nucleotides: TGTGCCAGCAGCCCTAGCGGGAGCCCCACAGATACGCAGTATTTT.

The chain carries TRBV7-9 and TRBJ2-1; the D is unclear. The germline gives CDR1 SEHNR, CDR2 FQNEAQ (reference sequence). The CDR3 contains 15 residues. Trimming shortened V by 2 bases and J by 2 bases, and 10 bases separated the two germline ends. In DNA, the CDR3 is TGTGCCAGCAGCTTAACCAGACCTGCCTACAATGAGCAGTTCTTC. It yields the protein CASSLTRPAYNEQFF.

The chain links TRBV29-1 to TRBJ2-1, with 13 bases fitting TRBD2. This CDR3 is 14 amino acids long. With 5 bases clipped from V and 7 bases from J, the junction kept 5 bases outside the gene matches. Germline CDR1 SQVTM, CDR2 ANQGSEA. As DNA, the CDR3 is TGCAGCGTTTCGGGACTAGCGGGATCAAATGAGCAGTTCTTC. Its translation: CSVSGLAGSNEQFF.

CDR3 bases: TGTGCTAGTGGTCCCGAAACCGGGACTAGCGGGGGAAGCACAGATACGCAGTATTTT. This gives the protein CASGPETGTSGGSTDTQYF. The genes are TRBV12-5 and TRBJ2-3; 14 bases are a match to TRBD2. Per the germline V gene, CDR1 is LGHNT and CDR2 is FRNRAP. V trimming: 5 bases; J trimming: 0 bases; junction bases outside the gene matches: 10. The CDR3 totals 19 residues.

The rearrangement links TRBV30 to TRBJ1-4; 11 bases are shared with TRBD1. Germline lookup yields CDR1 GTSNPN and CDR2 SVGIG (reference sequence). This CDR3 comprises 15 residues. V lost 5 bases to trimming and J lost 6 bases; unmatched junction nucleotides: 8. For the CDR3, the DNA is TGTGCCTGGCGACCGGGGACAGGGGGAGATGAAAAACTGTTTTTT. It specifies CAWRPGTGGDEKLFF.

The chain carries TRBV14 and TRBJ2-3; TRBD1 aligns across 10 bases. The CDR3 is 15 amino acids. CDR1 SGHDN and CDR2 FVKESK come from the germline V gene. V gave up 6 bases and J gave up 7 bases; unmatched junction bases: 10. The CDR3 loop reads CASRIPGQGTHTQYF. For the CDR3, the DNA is TGTGCCAGCAGAATTCCGGGACAGGGGACACATACGCAGTATTTT.

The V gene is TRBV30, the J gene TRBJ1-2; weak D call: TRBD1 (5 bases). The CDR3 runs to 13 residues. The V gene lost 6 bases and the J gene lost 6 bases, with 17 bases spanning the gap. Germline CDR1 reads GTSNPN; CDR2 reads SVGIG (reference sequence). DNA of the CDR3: TGTGCCTGTAGGAGGACTCGGGGCGATGGCTACACCTTC. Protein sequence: CACRRTRGDGYTF. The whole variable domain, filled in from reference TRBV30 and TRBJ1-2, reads SQTIHQWPATLVQPVGSPLSLECTVEGTSNPNLYWYRQAAGRGLQLLFYSVGIGQISSEVPQNLSASRPQDRQFILSSKKLLLSDSGFYLCACRRTRGDGYTFGSGTRLTVV.

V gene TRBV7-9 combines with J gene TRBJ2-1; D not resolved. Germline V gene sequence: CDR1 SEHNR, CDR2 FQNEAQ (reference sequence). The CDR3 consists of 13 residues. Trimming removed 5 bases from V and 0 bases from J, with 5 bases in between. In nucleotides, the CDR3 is TGTGCCAGCAGCCATAGCTCCTACAATGAGCAGTTCTTC. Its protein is CASSHSSYNEQFF.

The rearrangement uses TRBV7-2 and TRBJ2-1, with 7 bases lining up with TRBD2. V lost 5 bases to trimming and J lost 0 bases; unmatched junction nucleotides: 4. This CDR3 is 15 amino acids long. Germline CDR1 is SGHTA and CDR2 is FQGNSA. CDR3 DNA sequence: TGTGCCAGCAGCGCAGGGAGGGGCTCCTACAATGAGCAGTTCTTC. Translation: CASSAGRGSYNEQFF.

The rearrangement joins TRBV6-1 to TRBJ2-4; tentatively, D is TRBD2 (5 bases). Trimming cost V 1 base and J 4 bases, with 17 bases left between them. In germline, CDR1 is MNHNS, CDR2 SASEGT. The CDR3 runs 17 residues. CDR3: CASSEVGRGWDKNIQYF. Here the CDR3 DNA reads TGTGCCAGCAGTGAAGTTGGGAGAGGGTGGGATAAAAACATTCAGTACTTC.

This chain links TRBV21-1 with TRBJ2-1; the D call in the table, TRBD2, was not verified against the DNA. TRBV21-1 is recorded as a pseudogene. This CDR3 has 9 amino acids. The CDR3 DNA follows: TGTGCCCGCCGCGGACTAGGATTCTTC. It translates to CARRGLGFF.

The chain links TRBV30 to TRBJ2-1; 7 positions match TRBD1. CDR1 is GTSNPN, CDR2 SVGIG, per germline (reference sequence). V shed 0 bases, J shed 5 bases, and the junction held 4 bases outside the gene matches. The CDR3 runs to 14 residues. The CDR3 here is CAWSVGQGDNEQFF. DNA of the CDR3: TGTGCCTGGAGTGTAGGCCAGGGGGACAATGAGCAGTTCTTC.

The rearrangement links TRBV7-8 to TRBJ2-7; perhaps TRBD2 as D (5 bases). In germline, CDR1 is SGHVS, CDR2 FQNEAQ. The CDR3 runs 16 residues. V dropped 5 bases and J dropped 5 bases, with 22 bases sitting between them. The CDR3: CASSPAWASGIDEQYF. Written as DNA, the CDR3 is TGTGCCAGCAGCCCTGCTTGGGCTTCGGGGATTGACGAGCAGTACTTC.

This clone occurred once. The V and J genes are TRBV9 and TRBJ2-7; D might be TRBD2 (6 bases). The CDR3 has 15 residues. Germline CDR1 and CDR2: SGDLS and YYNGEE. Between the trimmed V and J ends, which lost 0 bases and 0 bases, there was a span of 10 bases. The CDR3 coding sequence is TGTGCCAGCAGCGTAGAGAGCGGGTTCTCCTACGAGCAGTACTTC. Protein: CASSVESGFSYEQYF.

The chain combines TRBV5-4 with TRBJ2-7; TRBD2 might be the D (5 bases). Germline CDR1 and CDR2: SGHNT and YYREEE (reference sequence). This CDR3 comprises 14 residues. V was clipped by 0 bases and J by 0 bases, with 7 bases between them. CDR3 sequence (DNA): TGTGCCAGCAGCTTGGATGCGGGCTCCTACGAGCAGTACTTC. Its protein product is CASSLDAGSYEQYF.

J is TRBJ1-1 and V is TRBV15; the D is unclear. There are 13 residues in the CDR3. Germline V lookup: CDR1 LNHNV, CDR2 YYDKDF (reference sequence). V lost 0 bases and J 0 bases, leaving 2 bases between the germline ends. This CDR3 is CATSRDVNTEAFF. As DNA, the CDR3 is TGTGCCACCAGCAGAGATGTGAACACTGAAGCTTTCTTT.

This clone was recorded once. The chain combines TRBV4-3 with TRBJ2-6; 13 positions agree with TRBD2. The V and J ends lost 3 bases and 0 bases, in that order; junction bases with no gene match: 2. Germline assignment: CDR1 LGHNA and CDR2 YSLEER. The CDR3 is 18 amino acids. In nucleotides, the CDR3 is TGCGCCAGCAGCCACGGGACTAGCGGGGCCTCTGGGGCCAACGTCCTGACTTTC. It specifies CASSHGTSGASGANVLTF.

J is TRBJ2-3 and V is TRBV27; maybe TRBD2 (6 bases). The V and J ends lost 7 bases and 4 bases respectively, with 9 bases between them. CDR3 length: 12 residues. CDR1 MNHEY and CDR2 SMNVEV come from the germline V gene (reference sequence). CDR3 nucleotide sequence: TGTGCCAGCACCTCTAGCGCAGATACGCAGTATTTT. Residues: CASTSSADTQYF.

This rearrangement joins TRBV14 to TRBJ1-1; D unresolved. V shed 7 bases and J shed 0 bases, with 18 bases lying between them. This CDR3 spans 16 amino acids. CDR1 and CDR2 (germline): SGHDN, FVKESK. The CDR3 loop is CASTRRAIHMNTEAFF. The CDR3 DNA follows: TGTGCCAGCACCCGAAGGGCCATCCACATGAACACTGAAGCTTTCTTT.

In nucleotides, the CDR3 is TGTGCCAGCGCGCCTTCACCCGGCCTGTACAATGAGCAGTTCTTC. It specifies CASAPSPGLYNEQFF. The chain couples TRBV6-4 to TRBJ2-1; D is unclear. Germline V gene data show CDR1 as MRHNA and CDR2 as SNTAGT. Trimming removed 8 bases at V and 4 bases at J, with 18 bases between. This CDR3 is built from 15 residues.

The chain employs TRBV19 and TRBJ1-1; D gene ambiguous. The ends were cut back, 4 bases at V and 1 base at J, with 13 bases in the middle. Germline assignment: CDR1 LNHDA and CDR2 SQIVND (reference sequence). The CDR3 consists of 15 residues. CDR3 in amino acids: CASSNEDLGNTEAFF. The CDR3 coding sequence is TGTGCCAGTAGTAATGAGGATTTAGGGAACACTGAAGCTTTCTTT.

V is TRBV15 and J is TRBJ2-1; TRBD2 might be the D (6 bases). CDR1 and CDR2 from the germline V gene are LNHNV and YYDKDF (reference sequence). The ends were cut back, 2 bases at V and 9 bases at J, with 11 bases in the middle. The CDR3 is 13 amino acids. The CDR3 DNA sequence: TGTGCCACCAGCAGAAAAACTAGCACTGAGCAGTTCTTC. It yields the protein CATSRKTSTEQFF.

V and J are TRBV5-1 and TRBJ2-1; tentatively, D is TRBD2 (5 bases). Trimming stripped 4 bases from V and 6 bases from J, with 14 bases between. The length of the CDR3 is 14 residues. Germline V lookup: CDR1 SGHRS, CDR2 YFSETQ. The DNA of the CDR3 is TGCGCCAGCAGCCCAAGAGCGGAAATCAATGAGCAGTTCTTC. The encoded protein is CASSPRAEINEQFF.